The rows below give T cell receptor beta chains drawn from one sample of a study of cytomegalovirus exposure and HLA in healthy donors. Profiled with immunoSEQ multiplex PCR; TCRdb holds only in-frame clones, not every one. The profile shows 95,000 to 130,000 clones, about 10% of them singletons. Specimen: PBMCs. The receptor set was obtained from a man aged 30-40 years in good health and CMV-seronegative. Each CDR3 is given without its conserved first and last residue. The D gene is left open where the match is weak.

V gene	J gene	D gene	CDR3 protein
TRBV18	TRBJ2-1	TRBD1	ASSPPGQGPNEQF
TRBV6-5	TRBJ2-7	TRBD1	ASSRTGNHEQY
TRBV7-2	TRBJ1-3	.	ATQSAFSGNTIY
TRBV28	TRBJ2-6	TRBD1	ASSLVPGTGEISGANVLT
TRBV28	TRBJ2-7	TRBD1	ASRLGTGGEQY
TRBV29-1	TRBJ1-6	TRBD1	SVRQGYNSPLH
TRBV4-3	TRBJ2-7	.	ASSQEYTTYEQY
TRBV7-2	TRBJ1-4	TRBD1	ASSLGQVFNEKLF
TRBV27	TRBJ2-3	TRBD1	ASSDGTGGIDTQY
TRBV27	TRBJ1-4	.	ASQSSWPATNEKLF
TRBV10-2	TRBJ2-7	.	ASTPARLVEQY
TRBV27	TRBJ2-5	.	ASSPPGAQETQY
TRBV29-1	TRBJ1-4	.	SVEDPQVRTNEKLF
TRBV5-6	TRBJ2-2	TRBD1	ASSHDRGFEVGELF
TRBV30	TRBJ1-5	TRBD1	AWSRQGVDQPQH
TRBV10-3	TRBJ1-5	.	AISESGVQPQH
TRBV7-2	TRBJ2-3	.	ASSPAGLRTDTQY
TRBV5-5	TRBJ2-2	TRBD1	ASSLGDRGLNTGELF
TRBV6-5	TRBJ1-1	.	ASSYSPRNTEAF
TRBV5-4	TRBJ2-7	TRBD2	ASSRTSGKEQY
TRBV11-3	TRBJ2-7	.	ASSLGRGSSYEQY
TRBV7-9	TRBJ1-3	TRBD1	ASSFGTGAGNTIY
TRBV7-8	TRBJ2-3	TRBD2	ASSFPRGLAGEDTDTQY
TRBV28	TRBJ2-7	TRBD2	ASGGRTYEQY
TRBV7-9	TRBJ2-7	.	ASSPLPGAGEQY
TRBV12-5	TRBJ1-5	.	ASGLVQWDSVLHQPQH
TRBV25-1	TRBJ2-5	.	ASRVGAETQY
TRBV10-1	TRBJ2-5	TRBD1	ASSDPRTGKETQY
TRBV13	TRBJ2-5	.	ASSLGAGQETQY
TRBV19	TRBJ1-5	.	ASSIPRDNQPQH
TRBV5-6	TRBJ2-5	.	ASNKRGNQETQY
TRBV30	TRBJ1-1	TRBD1	ARTGRSNTEAF
TRBV7-8	TRBJ2-3	.	ASQRTPAADTQY